The 2 T cell receptor beta chains below all came from one sample that was sequenced in a study of T cells expressing NK-cell markers. Using the 5' RACE reads, TCRdb records one entry per CDR3 protein without DNA. This table lists 350,000 to 500,000 distinct CDR3 sequences. Sequencing was carried out using blood T cells: a sorted CD56 or NKG2C T cell subset, CD4+ or CD8+ T cells, or bulk PBMC T cells (not recorded which). These receptors originate from a woman between 18 and 70 years old in good health.

The V gene is TRBV12-3 or TRBV12-4, the J gene TRBJ1-3. CDR3 length equals 15 residues. The CDR3 reads CASSSGVLSGNTIYF.

This chain links TRBV28 with TRBJ1-2. This CDR3 comprises 12 residues. Per the germline V gene, CDR1 is MDHEN and CDR2 is SYDVKM. CDR3 in amino acids: CASNLGRYGYTF.